Listed below are T cell receptor beta chains from one sample, sequenced in a study of blood T cell repertoires in COVID-19. The data were produced by immunoSEQ multiplex PCR, yet TCRdb's version contains in-frame clones alone and is incomplete. The sample includes roughly 250,000 clones, around nine tenths of them seen just once. Material: PBMCs or T cells enriched from blood (not recorded which). The receptors were gathered from a woman between 45 and 60 years old who had recovered from COVID-19. Both conserved end residues are part of each CDR3. The D gene is left open where the match is weak. Only some rows state a clone size, as once, few, many or a class for expanded clones.

V	J	D	size	length	DNA	CDR3
TRBV5-4	TRBJ2-1	TRBD2	few	16	TGTGCCAGCAGCAAAGGGACTAGCCTTCTATGGGATGAGCAGTTCTTC	CASSKGTSLLWDEQFF
TRBV18	TRBJ2-3	NA	NA	14	TGTGCCAGCTCATACAGCTCCGGCGCAGATACGCAGTATTTT	CASSYSSGADTQYF
TRBV19	TRBJ1-1	NA	NA	12	TGTGCCAGTAGTATTTCGGCAGGAGAAGCTTTCTTT	CASSISAGEAFF
TRBV25-1	TRBJ2-5	TRBD1	NA	15	TGTGCCAGTGCACCGGGACAGGCAAGGGGTGAGACCCAGTACTTC	CASAPGQARGETQYF
TRBV3-1/TRBV3-2	TRBJ2-5	TRBD2	NA	16	TGTGCCAGCAGCCAAGTATATAGCGGGATGGGAGAGACCCAGTACTTC	CASSQVYSGMGETQYF
TRBV6-4	TRBJ2-5	TRBD2	NA	16	TGTGCCAGCAGTGAGGAGGCGGGAGTGGGCCAAGAGACCCAGTACTTC	CASSEEAGVGQETQYF
TRBV21-1	TRBJ2-1	NA	NA	20	TGTGCCAGCAGCAAACCCGGGGGGACTAGCGGGAGGGAACCCTACAATGAGCAGTTCTTC	CASSKPGGTSGREPYNEQFF
TRBV18	TRBJ2-7	NA	NA	12	TGTGCCAGCTCACCACTCCGGGACGAGCAGTACTTC	CASSPLRDEQYF
TRBV7-8	TRBJ2-1	TRBD2	NA	16	TGTGCCAGCAGCCAAACCGGGACTAGCGGATTCAATGAGCAGTTCTTC	CASSQTGTSGFNEQFF
TRBV2	TRBJ1-2	TRBD1	NA	13	TGTGCCAGCAGCTACACAGGGGGCGATGGCTACACCTTC	CASSYTGGDGYTF
TRBV4-2	TRBJ1-2	NA	many	15	TGTGCCAGCAGCCACATCCGGGAGATGGTGGACGGCTACACCTTC	CASSHIREMVDGYTF
TRBV7-8	TRBJ2-3	NA	NA	18	TGTGCCAGCAGCTTAGCGCTCCCCAGCGGCATTCGCACAGATACGCAGTATTTT	CASSLALPSGIRTDTQYF
TRBV3-1/TRBV3-2	TRBJ2-2	NA	NA	14	TGTGCCAGCAGCGCGACAGCGAACACCGGGGAGCTGTTTTTT	CASSATANTGELFF
TRBV6-5	TRBJ2-1	TRBD2	few	14	TGTGCCAGCAGGTATAGCGGGCCTTACAATGAGCAGTTCTTC	CASRYSGPYNEQFF
TRBV6-5	TRBJ1-6	TRBD1	NA	15	TGTGCCAGCAGCCTGGGACAGGGGACGAGAAGACCCCTCCACTTT	CASSLGQGTRRPLHF
TRBV28	TRBJ2-3	NA	NA	16	TGTGCCAGCAGTCTCGCGGCCAGCCTATACACAGATACGCAGTATTTT	CASSLAASLYTDTQYF
TRBV18	TRBJ1-5	TRBD1	NA	17	TGTGCCAGCTCAGAAACAGGGGGCCCACTTAGCAATCAGCCCCAGCATTTT	CASSETGGPLSNQPQHF